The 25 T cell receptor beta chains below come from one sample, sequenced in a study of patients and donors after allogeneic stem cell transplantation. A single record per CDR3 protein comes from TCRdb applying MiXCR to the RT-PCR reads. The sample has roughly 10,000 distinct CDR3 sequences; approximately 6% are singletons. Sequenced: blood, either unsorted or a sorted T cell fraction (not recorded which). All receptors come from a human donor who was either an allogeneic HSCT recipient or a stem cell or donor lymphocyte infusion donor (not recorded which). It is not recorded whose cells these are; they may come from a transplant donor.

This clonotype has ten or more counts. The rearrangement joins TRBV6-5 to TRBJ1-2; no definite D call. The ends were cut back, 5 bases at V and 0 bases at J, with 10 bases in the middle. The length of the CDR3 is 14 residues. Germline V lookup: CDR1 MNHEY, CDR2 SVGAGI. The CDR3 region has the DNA TGTGCCAGCAGTAAGGACCGGGCTAACTATGGCTACACCTTC. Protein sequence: CASSKDRANYGYTF.

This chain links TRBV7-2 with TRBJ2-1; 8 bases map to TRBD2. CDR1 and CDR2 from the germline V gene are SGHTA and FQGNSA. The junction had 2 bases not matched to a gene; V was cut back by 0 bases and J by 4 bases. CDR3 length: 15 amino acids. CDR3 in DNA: TGTGCCAGCAGCTTAGCTAGCGGGACTTACAATGAGCAGTTCTTC. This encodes CASSLASGTYNEQFF. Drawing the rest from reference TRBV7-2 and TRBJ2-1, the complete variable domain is GAGVSQSPSNKVTEKGKDVELRCDPISGHTALYWYRQSLGQGLEFLIYFQGNSAPDKSGLPSDRFSAERTGGSVSTLTIQRTQQEDSAVYLCASSLASGTYNEQFFGPGTRLTVL.

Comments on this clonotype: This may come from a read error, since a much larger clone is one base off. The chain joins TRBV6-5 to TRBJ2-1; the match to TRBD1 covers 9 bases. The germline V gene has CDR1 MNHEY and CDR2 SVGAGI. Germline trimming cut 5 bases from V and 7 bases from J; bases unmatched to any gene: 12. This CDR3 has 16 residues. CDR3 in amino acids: CASSSAGTGRGNEQFF. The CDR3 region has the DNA TGTGCCAGCAGTAGCGCTGGGACAGGGAGAGGGAATGAGCAGTTCTTC.

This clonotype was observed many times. For the CDR3, the DNA is TGTGCCTGGCAGACAGGGAGCAACACTGAAGCTTTCTTT. It codes for CAWQTGSNTEAFF. This chain links TRBV30 with TRBJ1-1; 7 bases fit TRBD1. This CDR3 is 13 amino acids long. V was clipped by 5 bases and J by 2 bases; unmatched bases: 5. The V gene's germline CDR1 is GTSNPN and CDR2 SVGIG (reference sequence).

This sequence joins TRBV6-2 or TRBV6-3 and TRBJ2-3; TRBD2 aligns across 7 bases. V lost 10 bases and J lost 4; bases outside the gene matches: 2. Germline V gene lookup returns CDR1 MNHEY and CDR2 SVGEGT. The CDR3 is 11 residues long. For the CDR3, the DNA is TGTGCCACGGCGGGAGCAGATACGCAGTATTTT. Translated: CATAGADTQYF.

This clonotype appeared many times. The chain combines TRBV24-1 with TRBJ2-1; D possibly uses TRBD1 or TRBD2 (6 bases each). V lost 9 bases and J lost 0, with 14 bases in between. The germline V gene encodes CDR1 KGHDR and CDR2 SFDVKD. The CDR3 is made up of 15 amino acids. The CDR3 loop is CATQPGARSYNEQFF. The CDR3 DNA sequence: TGTGCCACCCAACCGGGGGCCCGCTCCTACAATGAGCAGTTCTTC.

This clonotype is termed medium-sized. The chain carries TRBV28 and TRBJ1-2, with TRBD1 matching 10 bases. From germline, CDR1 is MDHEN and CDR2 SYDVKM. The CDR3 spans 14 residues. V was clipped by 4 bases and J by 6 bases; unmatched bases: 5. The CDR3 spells CASSSPGQGHGYTF. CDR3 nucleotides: TGTGCCAGCAGTTCCCCGGGACAGGGGCATGGCTACACCTTC.

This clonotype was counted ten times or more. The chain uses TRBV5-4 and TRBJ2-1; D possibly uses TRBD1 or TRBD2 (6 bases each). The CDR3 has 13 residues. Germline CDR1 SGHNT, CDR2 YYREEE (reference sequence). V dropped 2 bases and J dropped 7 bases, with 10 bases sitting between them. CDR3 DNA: TGTGCCAGCAGCTTCCCGGGGGCAAATGAGCAGTTCTTC. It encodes CASSFPGANEQFF.

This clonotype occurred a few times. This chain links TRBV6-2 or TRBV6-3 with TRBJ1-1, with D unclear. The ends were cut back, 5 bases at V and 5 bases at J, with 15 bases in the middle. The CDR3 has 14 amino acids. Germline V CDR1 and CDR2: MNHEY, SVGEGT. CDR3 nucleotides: TGTGCCAGCAGTCGTGTCTCCGGTAGGACTGAAGCTTTCTTT. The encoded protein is CASSRVSGRTEAFF.

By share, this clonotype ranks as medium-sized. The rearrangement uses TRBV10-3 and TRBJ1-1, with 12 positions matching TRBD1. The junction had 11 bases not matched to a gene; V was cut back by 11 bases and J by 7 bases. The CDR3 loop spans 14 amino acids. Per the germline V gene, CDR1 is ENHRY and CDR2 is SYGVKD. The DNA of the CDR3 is TGTGCCGTCAAACCGGGACAGGGGGCCGGTGAAGCTTTCTTT. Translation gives CAVKPGQGAGEAFF.

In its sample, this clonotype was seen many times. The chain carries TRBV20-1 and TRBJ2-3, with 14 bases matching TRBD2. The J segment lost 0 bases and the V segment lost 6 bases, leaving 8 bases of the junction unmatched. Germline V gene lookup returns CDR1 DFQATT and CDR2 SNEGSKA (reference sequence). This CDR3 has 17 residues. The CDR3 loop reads CSARLAGGPDSTDTQYF. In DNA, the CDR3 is TGCAGTGCAAGACTAGCGGGAGGGCCAGATAGCACAGATACGCAGTATTTT.

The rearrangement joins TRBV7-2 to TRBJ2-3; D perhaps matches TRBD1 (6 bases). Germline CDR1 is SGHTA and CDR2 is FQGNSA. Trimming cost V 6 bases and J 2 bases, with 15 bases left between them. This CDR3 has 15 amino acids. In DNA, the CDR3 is TGTGCCAGCAGTTCGGACAGAACATCCACAGATACGCAGTATTTT. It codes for CASSSDRTSTDTQYF.

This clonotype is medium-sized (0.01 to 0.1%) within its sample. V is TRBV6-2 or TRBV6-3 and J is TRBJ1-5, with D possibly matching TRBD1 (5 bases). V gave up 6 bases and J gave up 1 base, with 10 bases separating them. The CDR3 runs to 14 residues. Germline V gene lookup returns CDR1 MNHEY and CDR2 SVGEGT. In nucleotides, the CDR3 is TGTGCCAGCAGGCCGGGACTGAGCAATCAGCCCCAGCATTTT. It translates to CASRPGLSNQPQHF.

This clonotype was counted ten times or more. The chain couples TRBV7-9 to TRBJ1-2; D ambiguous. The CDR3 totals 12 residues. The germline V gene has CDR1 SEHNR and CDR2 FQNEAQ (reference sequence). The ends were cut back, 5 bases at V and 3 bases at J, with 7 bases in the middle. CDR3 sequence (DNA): TGTGCCAGCAGCCCCCAGGACTATGGCTACACCTTC. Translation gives CASSPQDYGYTF.

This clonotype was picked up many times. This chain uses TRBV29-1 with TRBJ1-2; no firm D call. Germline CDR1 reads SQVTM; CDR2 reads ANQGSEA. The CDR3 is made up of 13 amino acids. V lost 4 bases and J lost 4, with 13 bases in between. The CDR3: CSVGSRTSYGYTF. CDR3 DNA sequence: TGCAGCGTTGGTTCCAGGACGAGCTATGGCTACACCTTC.

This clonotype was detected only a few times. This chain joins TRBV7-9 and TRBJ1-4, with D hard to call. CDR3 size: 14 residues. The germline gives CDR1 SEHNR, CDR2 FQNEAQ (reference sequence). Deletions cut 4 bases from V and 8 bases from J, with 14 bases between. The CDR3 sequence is CASSSATYQEKLFF. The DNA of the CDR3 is TGTGCCAGCAGCTCCGCGACATACCAAGAAAAACTGTTTTTT.

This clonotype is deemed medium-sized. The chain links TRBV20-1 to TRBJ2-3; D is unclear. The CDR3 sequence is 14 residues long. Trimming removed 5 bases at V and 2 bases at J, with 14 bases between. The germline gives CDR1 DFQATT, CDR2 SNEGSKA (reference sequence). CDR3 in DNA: TGCAGTGCTTATCGGAGCAGTTTCACAGATACGCAGTATTTT. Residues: CSAYRSSFTDTQYF.

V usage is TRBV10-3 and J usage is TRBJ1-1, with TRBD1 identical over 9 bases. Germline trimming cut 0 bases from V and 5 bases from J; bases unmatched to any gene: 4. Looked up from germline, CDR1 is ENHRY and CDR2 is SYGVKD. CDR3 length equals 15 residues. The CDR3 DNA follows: TGTGCCATCAGTGAGTCGGGACAGGGAAGGACTGAAGCTTTCTTT. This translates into CAISESGQGRTEAFF.

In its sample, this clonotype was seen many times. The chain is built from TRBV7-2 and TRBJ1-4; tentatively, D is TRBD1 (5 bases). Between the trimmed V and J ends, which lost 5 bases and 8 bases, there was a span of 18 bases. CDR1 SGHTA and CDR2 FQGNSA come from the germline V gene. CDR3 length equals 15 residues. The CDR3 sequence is CASSAPKGLGEKLFF. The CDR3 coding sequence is TGTGCCAGCAGCGCCCCGAAGGGGCTGGGGGAAAAACTGTTTTTT. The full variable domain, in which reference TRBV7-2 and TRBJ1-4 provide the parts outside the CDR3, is GAGVSQSPSNKVTEKGKDVELRCDPISGHTALYWYRQSLGQGLEFLIYFQGNSAPDKSGLPSDRFSAERTGGSVSTLTIQRTQQEDSAVYLCASSAPKGLGEKLFFGSGTQLSVL.

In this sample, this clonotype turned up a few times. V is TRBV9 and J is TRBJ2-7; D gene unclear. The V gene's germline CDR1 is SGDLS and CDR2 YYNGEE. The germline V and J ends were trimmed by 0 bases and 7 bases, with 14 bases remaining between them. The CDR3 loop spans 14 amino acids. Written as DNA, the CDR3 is TGTGCCAGCAGCGTAGCCCCTTTTACGGAGGAGCAGTACTTC. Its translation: CASSVAPFTEEQYF.

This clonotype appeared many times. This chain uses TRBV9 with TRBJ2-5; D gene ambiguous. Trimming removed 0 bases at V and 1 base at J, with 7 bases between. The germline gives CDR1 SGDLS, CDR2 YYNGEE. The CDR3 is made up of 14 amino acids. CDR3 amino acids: CASSVAGSQETQYF. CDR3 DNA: TGTGCCAGCAGCGTAGCGGGCAGCCAAGAGACCCAGTACTTC.

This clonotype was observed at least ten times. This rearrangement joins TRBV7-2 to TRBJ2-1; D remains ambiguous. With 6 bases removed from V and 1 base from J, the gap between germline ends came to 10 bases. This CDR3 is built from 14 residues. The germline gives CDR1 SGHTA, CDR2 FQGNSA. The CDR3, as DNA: TGTGCCAGCAGGCTCGACTTTTCCTACAATGAGCAGTTCTTC. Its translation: CASRLDFSYNEQFF.

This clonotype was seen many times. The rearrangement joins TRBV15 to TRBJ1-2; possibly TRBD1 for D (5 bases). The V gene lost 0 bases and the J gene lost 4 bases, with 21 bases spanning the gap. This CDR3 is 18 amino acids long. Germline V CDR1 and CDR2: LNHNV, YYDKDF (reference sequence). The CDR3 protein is CATSRDRPKTDKVYGYTF. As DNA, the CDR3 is TGTGCCACCAGCAGAGATCGGCCTAAGACAGACAAGGTCTATGGCTACACCTTC.

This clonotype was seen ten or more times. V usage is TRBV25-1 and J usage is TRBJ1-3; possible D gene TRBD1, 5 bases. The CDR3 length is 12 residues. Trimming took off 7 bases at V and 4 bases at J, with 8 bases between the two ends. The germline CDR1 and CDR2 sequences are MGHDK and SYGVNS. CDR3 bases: TGTGCCAGCACATCAGGGGGAAACACCATATATTTT. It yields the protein CASTSGGNTIYF.

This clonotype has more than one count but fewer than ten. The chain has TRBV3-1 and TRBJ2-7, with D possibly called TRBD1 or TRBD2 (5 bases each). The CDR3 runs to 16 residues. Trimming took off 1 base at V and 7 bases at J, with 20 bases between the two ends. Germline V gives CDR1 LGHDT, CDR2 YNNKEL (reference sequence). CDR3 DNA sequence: TGTGCCAGCAGCCAAGGAGTCTCCGGGGCCCTTGGGGAGCAGTACTTC. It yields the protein CASSQGVSGALGEQYF.